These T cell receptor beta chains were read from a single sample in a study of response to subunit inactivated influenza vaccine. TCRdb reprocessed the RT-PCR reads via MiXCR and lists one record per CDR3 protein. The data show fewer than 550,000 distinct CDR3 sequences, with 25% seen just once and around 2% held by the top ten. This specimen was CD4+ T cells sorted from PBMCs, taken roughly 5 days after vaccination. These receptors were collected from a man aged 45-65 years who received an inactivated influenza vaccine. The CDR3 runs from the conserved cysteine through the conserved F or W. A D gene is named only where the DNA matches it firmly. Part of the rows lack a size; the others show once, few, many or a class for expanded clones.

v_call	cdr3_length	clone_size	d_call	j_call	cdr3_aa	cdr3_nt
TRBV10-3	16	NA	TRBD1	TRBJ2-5	CAISEGQTGGKETQYF	TGTGCCATCAGTGAGGGTCAAACAGGGGGCAAAGAGACCCAGTACTTC
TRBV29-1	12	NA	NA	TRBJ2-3	CSSDGYTDTQYF	TGCAGCTCCGATGGGTACACAGATACGCAGTATTTT
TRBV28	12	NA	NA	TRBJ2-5	CASISGQETQYF	TGTGCCAGCATCTCTGGGCAAGAGACCCAGTACTTC
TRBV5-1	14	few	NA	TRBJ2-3	CASSLARAADTQYF	TGCGCCAGCAGCTTGGCAAGAGCGGCAGATACGCAGTATTTT
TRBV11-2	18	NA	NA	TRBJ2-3	CASSLVFSSGQSTDTQYF	TGTGCCAGCAGCTTAGTATTCTCCAGCGGCCAAAGCACAGATACGCAGTATTTT
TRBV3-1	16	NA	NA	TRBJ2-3	CASSQTGGLVTDTQYF	TGTGCCAGCAGCCAAACGGGGGGCCTGGTGACAGATACGCAGTATTTT
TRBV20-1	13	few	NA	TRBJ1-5	CSAEDNSNQPQHF	TGCAGTGCTGAGGACAATAGCAATCAGCCCCAGCATTTT
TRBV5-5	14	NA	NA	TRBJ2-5	CASSLDWNQETQYF	TGTGCCAGCAGCTTGGATTGGAATCAAGAGACCCAGTACTTC
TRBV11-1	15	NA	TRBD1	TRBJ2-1	CASSLVDRVYNEQFF	TGTGCCAGCAGCTTAGTCGACAGGGTTTACAATGAGCAGTTCTTC
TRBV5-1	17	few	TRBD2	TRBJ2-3	CASSLPTSGGARDTQYF	TGCGCCAGCAGCTTGCCGACTAGCGGGGGGGCCAGAGATACGCAGTATTTT
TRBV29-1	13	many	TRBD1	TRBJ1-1	CSARDRDSRMSFF	TGCAGCGCCAGAGACCGGGACAGCCGGATGAGTTTCTTT
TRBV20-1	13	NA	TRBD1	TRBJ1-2	CSAAPGTAYGYTF	TGCAGTGCTGCCCCCGGGACAGCCTATGGCTACACCTTC
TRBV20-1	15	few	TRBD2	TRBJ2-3	CSASSLAGARDTQYF	TGCAGTGCTAGCTCACTAGCGGGAGCTAGGGATACGCAGTATTTT
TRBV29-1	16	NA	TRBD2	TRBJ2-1	CSVDLAGGLYANEQFF	TGCAGCGTTGATTTGGCGGGAGGGCTTTACGCCAATGAGCAGTTCTTC
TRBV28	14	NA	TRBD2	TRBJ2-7	CASSTPPSGIEQYF	TGTGCCAGCAGCACCCCTCCTAGCGGGATCGAGCAGTACTTC
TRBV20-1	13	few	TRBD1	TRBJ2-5	CSANGQDPGTQYF	TGCAGTGCTAACGGACAGGACCCAGGGACCCAGTACTTC
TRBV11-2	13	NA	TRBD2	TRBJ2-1	CASRVLAGREQFF	TGTGCCAGCAGGGTGCTAGCGGGAAGGGAGCAGTTCTTC
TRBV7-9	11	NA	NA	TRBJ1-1	CASSPSREAFF	TGTGCCAGCAGCCCGAGTCGTGAAGCTTTCTTT
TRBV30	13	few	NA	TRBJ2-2	CAWSQDLTGELFF	TGTGCCTGGAGTCAGGATCTCACCGGGGAGCTGTTTTTT
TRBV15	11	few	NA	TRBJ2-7	CATSNLYEQYF	TGTGCCACCAGCAATCTTTACGAGCAGTACTTC
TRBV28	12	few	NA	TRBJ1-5	CAIRGPNQPQHF	TGTGCCATCCGGGGCCCTAATCAGCCCCAGCATTTT
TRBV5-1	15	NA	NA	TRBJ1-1	CASSLEPGVGIEAFF	TGCGCCAGCAGCTTGGAGCCGGGAGTAGGCATTGAAGCTTTCTTT